The next 18 T cell receptor beta chains were all read from a single sample in a study of T-cell memory formation after mild COVID-19. TCRdb processed the 5' RACE reads anew with MiXCR; each CDR3 protein has one entry. Among 200,000 to 250,000 distinct CDR3 sequences listed, 27% were seen once. Sequencing was carried out using PBMCs or a T cell subset sorted from them (not recorded which). These receptor sequences come from an adult woman who had mild COVID-19 (a few samples of this study predate the infection). Cell type and time point are not known.

The rearrangement links TRBV5-6 to TRBJ1-6; 8 bases align to TRBD1. The length of the CDR3 is 15 residues. CDR1 SGHDT and CDR2 YYEEEE come from the germline V gene. Unmatched junction bases numbered 10, after V lost 4 bases and J lost 10 bases. The CDR3 nucleotides read TGTGCCAGCAGCCCCGGACAGGGAATAAGGTCACCCCTCCACTTT. Translated, it gives CASSPGQGIRSPLHF. Filled out from reference TRBV5-6 and TRBJ1-6, the complete variable domain reads DAGVTQSPTHLIKTRGQQVTLRCSPKSGHDTVSWYQQALGQGPQFIFQYYEEEERQRGNFPDRFSGHQFPNYSSELNVNALLLGDSALYLCASSPGQGIRSPLHFGNGTRLTVT.

The J gene is TRBJ2-7, the V gene TRBV6-5; the match to TRBD1 covers 9 bases. Germline CDR1 is MNHEY and CDR2 is SVGAGI. V lost 7 bases, J lost 11 bases, and 18 bases stayed unmatched. This CDR3 is 15 amino acids long. The CDR3: CASNGQTGTGRGEYF. CDR3 nucleotides: TGTGCCAGCAACGGGCAAACCGGGACAGGGAGAGGAGAGTACTTC.

The chain couples TRBV4-1 to TRBJ1-2, with D possibly being TRBD1 (5 bases). Between the trimmed V and J ends, which lost 5 bases and 5 bases, there was a span of 15 bases. The CDR3 has 14 residues. Per germline, CDR1 MGHRA and CDR2 YSYEKL. For the CDR3, the DNA is TGCGCCAGCAGCACTACTCGGGGCGATTATGGCTACACCTTC. Amino acids: CASSTTRGDYGYTF.

This clonotype was counted many times. As DNA, the CDR3 is TGCGCCAGCAGCCCTGCTGGACTCAAAGGGTCCTACGAGCAGTACTTC. This encodes CASSPAGLKGSYEQYF. The chain couples TRBV5-1 to TRBJ2-7; D is possibly TRBD2 (5 bases). This CDR3 is 16 amino acids long. The V gene lost 4 bases and the J gene lost 1 base, with 18 bases spanning the gap. CDR1 is SGHRS, CDR2 YFSETQ, per germline.

The gene calls are TRBV20-1 and TRBJ2-3, with TRBD1 as a possible D gene (5 bases). The CDR3 runs 14 residues. Germline CDR1 is DFQATT and CDR2 is SNEGSKA (reference sequence). V shed 4 bases and J shed 1 base, with 12 bases lying between them. CDR3 nucleotide sequence: TGCAGTGCTATGAGGCCAGGGCGCACAGATACGCAGTATTTT. This encodes CSAMRPGRTDTQYF.

The DNA for the CDR3 is TGTGCCAGCAGTTTAGGGCCGGGGGGACAGGGTCGACAGCCCCAGCATTTT. This encodes CASSLGPGGQGRQPQHF. The chain employs TRBV28 and TRBJ1-5; 9 bases are shared with TRBD1. Germline CDR1 and CDR2: MDHEN and SYDVKM. CDR3 size: 17 residues. V shed 2 bases and J 7 bases; nucleotides not matched to a gene: 12.

This clonotype has a handful of counts. The DNA for the CDR3 is TGTGCCACCAGTGAGGCAGCAAGCTCCTACAATGAGCAGTTCTTC. Encoded protein: CATSEAASSYNEQFF. The V and J genes are TRBV24-1 and TRBJ2-1; unclear D gene. CDR1 is KGHDR, CDR2 SFDVKD, per germline. Trimming pared 4 bases from V and 0 bases from J, leaving 9 bases between. The CDR3 totals 15 residues.

The gene calls are TRBV4-2 and TRBJ2-2; the D call may be TRBD1 or TRBD2 (7 bases each). Germline assignment: CDR1 LGHNA and CDR2 YNFKEQ. Trimming left V 4 bases short and J 7 bases short, with 16 bases between. The CDR3 spans 15 residues. CDR3 coding DNA: TGTGCCAGCAGCCCTCGGCAGGGGGGGGGCGGGGAGCTGTTTTTT. This gives the protein CASSPRQGGGGELFF.

This clonotype was seen more than once but under ten times. V and J are TRBV12-3 or TRBV12-4 and TRBJ1-3; no reliable D call. The CDR3 is made up of 15 amino acids. V was shortened by 3 bases and J by 7 bases, with 16 bases between the two germline ends. Here the CDR3 reads CASSFGRTYENTIYF. CDR3 coding DNA: TGTGCCAGCAGTTTTGGCAGGACGTACGAGAACACCATATATTTT.

This clonotype was counted between two and nine times. J is TRBJ2-1 and V is TRBV12-3 or TRBV12-4; 10 nucleotides match TRBD2. The V segment lost 5 bases and the J segment 5 bases; nucleotides outside the gene matches: 24. This CDR3 comprises 21 residues. CDR3 bases: TGTGCCAGCAGTCCACGATTTCTAGCGCTCGATTCTAGCGGGGGTGACAATGAGCAGTTCTTC. Its protein product is CASSPRFLALDSSGGDNEQFF.

A few counts support this clonotype. V and J are TRBV7-2 and TRBJ1-2, with D unresolved. The CDR3 totals 15 residues. Per germline, CDR1 SGHTA and CDR2 FQGNSA. V was trimmed by 1 base and J by 8 bases, leaving 17 bases between them. CDR3: CASSLGWSAVGGYTF. The CDR3 region has the DNA TGTGCCAGCAGCTTAGGTTGGTCGGCTGTTGGGGGCTACACCTTC.

This sequence joins TRBV5-1 and TRBJ1-6; TRBD1 aligns across 7 bases. CDR1 and CDR2 (germline): SGHRS, YFSETQ. The junction had 8 bases not matched to a gene; V was cut back by 4 bases and J by 7 bases. This CDR3 is 15 amino acids long. For the CDR3, the DNA is TGCGCCAGCAGCGAGGGGGACAGAACGAATTCACCCCTCCACTTT. Translating it yields CASSEGDRTNSPLHF.

The chain couples TRBV3-1 to TRBJ2-5, with 11 bases identical to TRBD2. The germline CDR1 and CDR2 sequences are LGHDT and YNNKEL (reference sequence). V lost 3 bases to trimming and J lost 0 bases; unmatched junction nucleotides: 0. This CDR3 comprises 15 residues. CDR3 in DNA: TGTGCCAGCAGCCAGGGACTAGCGGACCAAGAGACCCAGTACTTC. As protein: CASSQGLADQETQYF.

This chain joins TRBV4-3 and TRBJ2-7, with D perhaps assigned TRBD1 or TRBD2 (7 bases each). Germline V gene lookup returns CDR1 LGHNA and CDR2 YSLEER. Trimming took 4 bases from V and 2 from J, leaving 18 bases between them. The CDR3 length is 16 residues. In nucleotides, the CDR3 is TGCGCCAGCAGCCTCTTTCGGGGGGACAGTCCCTACGAGCAGTACTTC. Translating it yields CASSLFRGDSPYEQYF.

The V and J genes are TRBV5-1 and TRBJ1-2; TRBD1 aligns across 8 bases. V shed 8 bases, J shed 4 bases, and the junction held 10 bases outside the gene matches. The CDR3 loop spans 14 amino acids. CDR1 is SGHRS and CDR2 is YFSETQ in the germline V gene. Written as DNA, the CDR3 is TGCGCCAGTGCACAGTTGGACAGGGCCTATGGCTACACCTTC. It encodes CASAQLDRAYGYTF.

In this sample, this clonotype turned up a few times. The chain's CDR3 is CASSLATGQSEAFF. The CDR3 DNA sequence: TGCGCCAGCAGCTTGGCCACGGGTCAATCGGAAGCTTTCTTT. The chain employs TRBV5-1 and TRBJ1-1; D is unresolved. This CDR3 comprises 14 residues. CDR1 and CDR2 (germline): SGHRS, YFSETQ. The ends were cut back, 0 bases at V and 8 bases at J, with 14 bases in the middle.

In this sample, this clonotype turned up once. The chain carries TRBV29-1 and TRBJ2-5; the D gene is possibly TRBD2 (5 bases). V gave up 4 bases and J gave up 5 bases, with 14 bases separating them. CDR3 length: 13 residues. Per germline, CDR1 SQVTM and CDR2 ANQGSEA. CDR3 nucleotides: TGCAGCGTTGCGAGGAGCGGAAGCGAGACCCAGTACTTC. Protein sequence: CSVARSGSETQYF.

This chain's CDR3 is CSVAEGISNQPQHF. The CDR3 coding sequence is TGCAGCGTTGCCGAGGGGATAAGCAATCAGCCCCAGCATTTT. V and J are TRBV29-1 and TRBJ1-5, with D possibly TRBD1 on 5 matching bases. V was trimmed by 4 bases and J by 1 base, leaving 11 bases between them. The germline CDR1 and CDR2 sequences are SQVTM and ANQGSEA. The CDR3 has 14 amino acids. Complete variable domain (other parts from reference TRBV29-1 and TRBJ1-5): SAVISQKPSRDICQRGTSLTIQCQVDSQVTMMFWYRQQPGQSLTLIATANQGSEATYESGFVIDKFPISRPNLTFSTLTVSNMSPEDSSIYLCSVAEGISNQPQHFGDGTRLSIL.